The 21 T cell receptor beta chains given below trace back to one sample, sequenced in a study of human T cells and chemical hapten exposure. TCRdb re-derived calls from the RACE reads in MiXCR, one entry per CDR3 protein. The top ten hold roughly 3% of the sample, which has about 180,000 distinct CDR3 sequences, just under 30% seen once. Time point: pre-sensitization, week 0. Treatment of the sample: therapeutic diphenylcyclopropenone sensitization with weekly scalp DPC. Sequences were derived from whole blood, sampled in connection with sensitization to the hapten diphenylcyclopropenone (DPC). These TCRs come from a woman aged 30 to 39 with alopecia areata. Some clones in this sample may be carry-over from other donors' samples.

This rearrangement joins TRBV6-1 to TRBJ2-7, with a possible D match to TRBD2 (5 bases). Per the germline V gene, CDR1 is MNHNS and CDR2 is SASEGT. This CDR3 is built from 14 residues. V shed 5 bases and J shed 7 bases, with 18 bases lying between them. DNA of the CDR3: TGTGCCAGCAGTAAAAGCGGTAGCGCGCGGGAGCAGTACTTC. This encodes CASSKSGSAREQYF.

This clonotype was observed a few times. This rearrangement joins TRBV29-1 to TRBJ1-2; TRBD1 matches 7 bases. V lost 6 bases and J lost 5; bases outside the gene matches: 6. The CDR3 has 12 residues. CDR1 SQVTM and CDR2 ANQGSEA come from the germline V gene. The CDR3 DNA follows: TGCAGCGTCGGACAGGAGCGTTATGGCTACACCTTC. It yields the protein CSVGQERYGYTF.

This clonotype was counted between two and nine times. The chain couples TRBV6-2 or TRBV6-3 to TRBJ2-2; 9 bases are a match to TRBD1. The CDR3 is 14 amino acids. CDR1 and CDR2 from the germline V gene are MNHEY and SVGEGT. The V and J ends lost 6 bases and 5 bases, in that order; junction bases with no gene match: 4. CDR3 protein: CASRRTGATGELFF. The DNA of the CDR3 is TGTGCCAGCAGGAGGACAGGGGCGACCGGGGAGCTGTTTTTT.

The chain joins TRBV4-2 to TRBJ2-5; D perhaps matches TRBD2 (6 bases). Between the trimmed V and J ends, which lost 1 base and 5 bases, there was a span of 11 bases. Per germline, CDR1 LGHNA and CDR2 YNFKEQ. This CDR3 spans 14 amino acids. The CDR3 DNA sequence: TGTGCCAGCAGCCAAGTCGGGAGTGGGGAGACCCAGTACTTC. Its translation: CASSQVGSGETQYF.

This clonotype was found a few times. The chain has TRBV5-1 and TRBJ1-1; no reliable D call. CDR3 length: 13 amino acids. Germline CDR1 reads SGHRS; CDR2 reads YFSETQ. V lost 1 base to trimming and J lost 0 bases, with 4 bases between them. The CDR3 reads CASSLILNTEAFF. CDR3 coding DNA: TGCGCCAGCAGCTTGATACTGAACACTGAAGCTTTCTTT.

The gene calls are TRBV10-3 and TRBJ1-5; D might be TRBD1 (6 bases). V lost 10 bases, J lost 1 base, and 8 bases lay in between. The CDR3 has 12 residues. Germline CDR1 ENHRY, CDR2 SYGVKD. CDR3 DNA sequence: TGTGCCAGTCAGGGGAGCAATCAGCCCCAGCATTTT. Its protein product is CASQGSNQPQHF.

This clonotype showed up just a few times. The chain is built from TRBV6-2 or TRBV6-3 and TRBJ2-1, with D possibly matching TRBD2 (6 bases). Germline V CDR1 and CDR2: MNHEY, SVGEGT. The CDR3 totals 11 residues. The ends were cut back, 11 bases at V and 9 bases at J, with 14 bases in the middle. In DNA, the CDR3 is TGTGCCCTTTCAGCGGGCATTGAGCAGTTCTTC. Translation: CALSAGIEQFF.

The gene calls are TRBV29-1 and TRBJ2-4, with D uncertain. Germline V gene lookup returns CDR1 SQVTM and CDR2 ANQGSEA. Trimming left V 7 bases short and J 1 base short, with 11 bases between. The CDR3 covers 13 residues. CDR3 amino acids: CSALGSAKNIQYF. The CDR3 DNA reads as TGCAGCGCTTTGGGTTCCGCCAAAAACATTCAGTACTTC.

The chain joins TRBV28 to TRBJ1-2, with D perhaps matching TRBD1 (5 bases). The V gene's germline CDR1 is MDHEN and CDR2 SYDVKM. V was trimmed by 6 bases and J by 8 bases, leaving 10 bases between them. The CDR3 consists of 11 residues. The CDR3 DNA follows: TGTGCCAGCAGCTGGGACTGGGGCTACACCTTC. Translated: CASSWDWGYTF.

The sample holds a few counts of this clonotype. The chain links TRBV4-2 to TRBJ2-5, with unresolved D. V was cut by 2 bases and J by 5 bases, with 12 bases left in between. CDR1 is LGHNA and CDR2 is YNFKEQ in the germline V gene. The CDR3 contains 14 residues. The DNA for the CDR3 is TGTGCCAGCAGCCAACGCAACCCGGGCGAGACCCAGTACTTC. This gives the protein CASSQRNPGETQYF.

The V call is TRBV20-1, the J call TRBJ1-6, with 10 bases matching TRBD1. CDR1 and CDR2 (germline): DFQATT, SNEGSKA (reference sequence). The CDR3 extends over 14 amino acids. With 5 bases clipped from V and 8 bases from J, the junction kept 6 bases outside the gene matches. CDR3 DNA: TGCAGTGCTTCAACCGGGACAGGGGATTCACCCCTCCACTTT. As protein: CSASTGTGDSPLHF.

This clonotype was detected only a few times. V gene TRBV6-2 or TRBV6-3 combines with J gene TRBJ1-1; a weak D match, TRBD1 (5 bases). Trimming pared 7 bases from V and 4 bases from J, leaving 16 bases between. The CDR3 has 14 amino acids. Germline lookup yields CDR1 MNHEY and CDR2 SVGEGT. The CDR3 nucleotides read TGTGCCAGCATCACCCCCGGGACTATCACTGAAGCTTTCTTT. Its translation: CASITPGTITEAFF.

This clonotype has just a few counts. V and J are TRBV5-6 and TRBJ1-6; D is unclear. V was trimmed by 3 bases and J by 16 bases, leaving 20 bases between them. Germline loops: CDR1 SGHDT, CDR2 YYEEEE. This CDR3 contains 14 residues. The CDR3 coding sequence is TGTGCCAGCAGCTCTTGGGCGGCGCTGCGTAAGCTCCACTTT. Its protein product is CASSSWAALRKLHF.

This clonotype has just a few counts. The chain has TRBV29-1 and TRBJ2-2; D is uncertain. V was pared by 3 bases and J by 5 bases, with 10 bases between. From germline, CDR1 is SQVTM and CDR2 ANQGSEA. This CDR3 has 13 amino acids. The CDR3 spells CSVDQETTGELFF. The CDR3 nucleotides are TGCAGCGTTGACCAGGAGACAACCGGGGAGCTGTTTTTT.

There are a few counts of this clonotype. J is TRBJ1-2 and V is TRBV20-1; D uncertain. The CDR3 has 13 residues. The V gene lost 4 bases and the J gene lost 2 bases, with 11 bases spanning the gap. Germline V lookup: CDR1 DFQATT, CDR2 SNEGSKA (reference sequence). Here the CDR3 DNA reads TGCAGTGCTATAGATAACACAAACTATGGCTACACCTTC. Its protein product is CSAIDNTNYGYTF.

This rearrangement joins TRBV10-3 to TRBJ2-7, with D unresolved. The CDR3 loop spans 13 amino acids. V was shortened by 7 bases and J by 5 bases, with 15 bases between the two germline ends. CDR1 ENHRY and CDR2 SYGVKD come from the germline V gene. The CDR3 sequence is CAITGAPQDEQYF. Here the CDR3 DNA reads TGTGCCATCACCGGAGCTCCTCAGGACGAGCAGTACTTC.

This clonotype was seen more than once but under ten times. This chain uses TRBV29-1 with TRBJ1-3; D ambiguous. Germline V lookup: CDR1 SQVTM, CDR2 ANQGSEA. This CDR3 is built from 12 residues. The V gene lost 8 bases and the J gene lost 1 base, with 9 bases spanning the gap. The CDR3 region is CSTQESGNTIYF. For the CDR3, the DNA is TGCAGCACCCAGGAGTCTGGAAACACCATATATTTT.

In this sample, this clonotype turned up a few times. V usage is TRBV9 and J usage is TRBJ2-5; D is unresolved. The V gene's germline CDR1 is SGDLS and CDR2 YYNGEE. This CDR3 contains 15 residues. Trimming took 0 bases from V and 0 from J, leaving 9 bases between them. CDR3 nucleotides: TGTGCCAGCAGCGTAGATCTAGGGTACCAAGAGACCCAGTACTTC. Its translation is CASSVDLGYQETQYF.

The sample holds a few counts of this clonotype. The V and J genes are TRBV18 and TRBJ2-7; 9 positions match TRBD1. Germline V lookup: CDR1 KGHSH, CDR2 LQKENI. The V segment lost 5 bases and the J segment 5 bases; nucleotides outside the gene matches: 16. The CDR3 contains 17 residues. CDR3 sequence reads: CASSATIRDRAFDEQYF. The CDR3 region has the DNA TGTGCCAGCTCAGCTACAATCCGGGACAGGGCTTTCGACGAGCAGTACTTC.

The chain employs TRBV28 and TRBJ2-1, with D perhaps matching TRBD2 (6 bases). Germline V lookup: CDR1 MDHEN, CDR2 SYDVKM. This CDR3 has 16 residues. Trimming removed 3 bases at V and 6 bases at J, with 18 bases between. This CDR3 is CASSLVGTYTFNEQFF. The CDR3 DNA sequence: TGTGCCAGCAGTTTGGTTGGGACTTACACGTTCAATGAGCAGTTCTTC.

This clonotype is a singleton in its sample. CDR3 nucleotides: TGTGCCAGCAGTGAACACCAGGGGTCAGAGACCCAGTACTTC. It translates to CASSEHQGSETQYF. This rearrangement joins TRBV6-1 to TRBJ2-5, with a possible D match to TRBD1 (6 bases). This CDR3 is 14 amino acids long. Germline V gene sequence: CDR1 MNHNS, CDR2 SASEGT. V shed 2 bases and J shed 4 bases, with 11 bases lying between them.